This TCR beta chain derives from a study of T cell responses to AZD1222 COVID-19 vaccine. Study-wide findings and caveats: Compared with day 0, the breadth and depth of the Spike-specific TCR repertoire rose significantly after two doses of AZD1222. The repertoires were collected only after the peak T cell response. The donors showed a predominance of white British ancestry and of females, with possible underestimation of clonal diversity.

The table came from immunoSEQ multiplex PCR; TCRdb's copy has only in-frame clones and leaves some out. The table lists 84,000 or so clones, 70% to 90% of them singletons. Germline V CDR1 and CDR2: SGHRS, YFSETQ. The V end was cut by 1 base, the J end by 6 bases, with 10 bases between. The CDR3 is 14 residues long. This clone was observed once. Its target is not known. The TCR sequence derives from an adult in good health. The J gene is TRBJ1-4, the V gene TRBV5-1; D gene uncertain. Sequences were derived from peripheral blood, sampled on day 0 of AZD1222 vaccination. This CDR3 reads CASSLTILDEKLFF. CDR3 in DNA: TGCGCCAGCAGCTTGACTATACTTGATGAAAAACTGTTTTTT.